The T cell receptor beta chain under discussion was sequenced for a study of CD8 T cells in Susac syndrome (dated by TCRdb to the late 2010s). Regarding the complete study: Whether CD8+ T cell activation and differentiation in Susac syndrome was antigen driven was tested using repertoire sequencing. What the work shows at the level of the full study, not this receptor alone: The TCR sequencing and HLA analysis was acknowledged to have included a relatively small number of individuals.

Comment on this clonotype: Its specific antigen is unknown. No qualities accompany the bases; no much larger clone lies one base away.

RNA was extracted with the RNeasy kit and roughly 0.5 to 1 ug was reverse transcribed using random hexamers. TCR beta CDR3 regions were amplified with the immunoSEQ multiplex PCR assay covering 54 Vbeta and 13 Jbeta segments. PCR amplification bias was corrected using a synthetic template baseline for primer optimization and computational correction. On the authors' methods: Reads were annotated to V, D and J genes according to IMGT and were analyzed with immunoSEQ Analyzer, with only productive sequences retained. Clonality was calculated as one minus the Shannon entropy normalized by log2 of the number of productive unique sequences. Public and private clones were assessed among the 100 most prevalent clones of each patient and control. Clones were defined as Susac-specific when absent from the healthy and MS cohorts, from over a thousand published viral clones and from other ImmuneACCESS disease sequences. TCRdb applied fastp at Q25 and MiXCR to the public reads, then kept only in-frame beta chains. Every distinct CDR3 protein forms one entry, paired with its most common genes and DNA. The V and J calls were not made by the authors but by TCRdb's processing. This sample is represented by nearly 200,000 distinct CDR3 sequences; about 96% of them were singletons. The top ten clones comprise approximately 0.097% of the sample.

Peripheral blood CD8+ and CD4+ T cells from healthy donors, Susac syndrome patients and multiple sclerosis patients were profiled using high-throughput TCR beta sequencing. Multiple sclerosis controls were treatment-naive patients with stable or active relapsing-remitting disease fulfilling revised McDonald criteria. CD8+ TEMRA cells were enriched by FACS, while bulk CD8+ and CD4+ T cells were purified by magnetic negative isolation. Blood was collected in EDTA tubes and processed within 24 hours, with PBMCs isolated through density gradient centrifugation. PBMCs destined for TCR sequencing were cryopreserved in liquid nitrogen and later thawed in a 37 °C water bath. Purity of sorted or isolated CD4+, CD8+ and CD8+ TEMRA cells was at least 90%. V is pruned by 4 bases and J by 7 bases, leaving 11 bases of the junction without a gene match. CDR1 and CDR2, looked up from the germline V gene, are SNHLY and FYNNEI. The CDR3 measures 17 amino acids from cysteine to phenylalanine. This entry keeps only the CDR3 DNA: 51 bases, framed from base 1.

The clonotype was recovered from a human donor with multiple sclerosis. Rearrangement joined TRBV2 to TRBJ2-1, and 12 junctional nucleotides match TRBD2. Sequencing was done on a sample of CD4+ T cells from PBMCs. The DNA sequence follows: TGTGCCAGCAGTGGAACCGGGACTAGCGGGCCGGGGAATGAGCAGTTCTTC. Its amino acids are CASSGTGTSGPGNEQFF.